A single T cell receptor beta chain is shown here with its context. Antigen specificity is unknown. Researchers ran the assay at a deep level. TCRdb keeps only in-frame clones here, not all; method: immunoSEQ multiplex PCR. The data hold roughly 2.6 million clones, with approximately 90% observed a single time. The data originate from a study of shared clonotypes between healthy human individuals. Turning to the study itself: Each donor had three CD4 naive, three CD4 memory, two CD8 naive and one CD8 memory plate. Points from the study as a whole: Limitation of the genetic and exposure-history diversity represented came from the few donors. Generally, naive subsets came out with larger estimated richness than memory subsets.

CDR3 size: 12 residues. CDR1 and CDR2 from the germline V gene are SGHTA and FQGNSA. Trimming took 6 bases from V and 5 from J, leaving 7 bases between them. The TCR comes from a man between 18 and 35 years old in good health. Input material: naive CD4+ T cells sorted from blood. The subset was: CD45RA+ positively selected. V gene TRBV7-2 combines with J gene TRBJ2-2, with D unresolved. The DNA of the CDR3 is TGTGCCAGCAGTAAGGTTACCGGGGAGCTGTTTTTT. Residues: CASSKVTGELFF. Together with reference TRBV7-2 and TRBJ2-2, the CDR3 gives the full variable domain: GAGVSQSPSNKVTEKGKDVELRCDPISGHTALYWYRQSLGQGLEFLIYFQGNSAPDKSGLPSDRFSAERTGGSVSTLTIQRTQQEDSAVYLCASSKVTGELFFGEGSRLTVL.